The 28 T cell receptor beta chains below were found in one sample sequenced in a study of blood T cell repertoires in COVID-19. The repertoire was sequenced with immunoSEQ multiplex PCR; TCRdb's copy has only in-frame clones and lacks some. The sample has some 74,000 clones, 70% to 80% seen once. The sequencing sample was made of peripheral blood. All receptors come from a human donor in a cohort sampled during active COVID-19.

V is TRBV7-9 and J is TRBJ2-3; TRBD2 matches 7 bases. Trimming removed 0 bases from V and 10 bases from J; junction bases left unmatched: 7. The CDR3 length is 14 residues. Germline CDR1 and CDR2: SEHNR and FQNEAQ (reference sequence). In DNA form, the CDR3 reads TGTGCCAGCAGCTTAGCGGGAGGGCGTGGCGCGCAGTATTTT. It yields the protein CASSLAGGRGAQYF. Looking up the rest from reference TRBV7-9 and TRBJ2-3 gives the full variable domain: DTGVSQNPRHKITKRGQNVTFRCDPISEHNRLYWYRQTLGQGPEFLTYFQNEAQLEKSRLLSDRFSAERPKGSFSTLEIQRTEQGDSAMYLCASSLAGGRGAQYFGPGTRLTVL.

This clone was observed a few times. The junction and the germline gene differ at one end; a read error may be behind it. V is TRBV12-3 or TRBV12-4 and J is TRBJ2-5; 8 nucleotides agree with TRBD2. This CDR3 region has 13 residues. In DNA form, the CDR3 reads TGTGCCAGTTTACGGACTAGCCAAGGGACCCAGTACTTC. This sequence encodes CASLRTSQGTQYF.

This clone came up once. The rearrangement uses TRBV7-6 and TRBJ2-1, with 9 bases matching TRBD2. Germline lookup yields CDR1 SGHVS and CDR2 FNYEAQ. The CDR3 length is 18 residues. The ends lost 2 bases at V and 4 bases at J; junction bases unmatched: 12. For the CDR3, the DNA is TGTGCCAGCAGCTTACGCAGGGAGGGGACTAGCAGTTACAATGAGCAGTTCTTC. Amino acid sequence: CASSLRREGTSSYNEQFF. Together with reference TRBV7-6 and TRBJ2-1, the CDR3 gives the full variable domain: GAGVSQSPRYKVTKRGQDVALRCDPISGHVSLYWYRQALGQGPEFLTYFNYEAQQDKSGLPNDRFSAERPEGSISTLTIQRTEQRDSAMYRCASSLRREGTSSYNEQFFGPGTRLTVL.

This chain connects TRBV2 to TRBJ2-7; D is perhaps TRBD2 (6 bases). The CDR3 covers 14 residues. CDR1 SNHLY and CDR2 FYNNEI come from the germline V gene. Trimming took 8 bases from V and 0 from J, leaving 14 bases between them. Here the CDR3 reads CASQRGFNSYEQYF. In DNA, the CDR3 is TGTGCCAGCCAACGGGGGTTCAACTCCTACGAGCAGTACTTC. Using reference TRBV2 and TRBJ2-7 for the parts outside the CDR3, the full variable domain is EPEVTQTPSHQVTQMGQEVILRCVPISNHLYFYWYRQILGQKVEFLVSFYNNEISEKSEIFDDQFSVERPDGSNFTLKIRSTKLEDSAMYFCASQRGFNSYEQYFGPGTRLTVT.

J is TRBJ1-2 and V is TRBV9, with TRBD1 identical over 7 bases. The CDR3 length is 16 residues. CDR1 and CDR2 (germline): SGDLS, YYNGEE. Unmatched junction bases numbered 5, after V lost 0 bases and J lost 0 bases. The CDR3 is CASSVGGQQSNYGYTF. The CDR3 DNA sequence: TGTGCCAGCAGCGTAGGGGGACAGCAATCTAACTATGGCTACACCTTC.

The chain is built from TRBV12-1 and TRBJ2-3; the table calls TRBD1, which could not be checked here. TRBV12-1 has pseudogene status. The CDR3 spans 16 residues. The CDR3 sequence: CASSFGLQGKGDTQYF. CDR3 sequence (DNA): TGTGCCAGCAGCTTTGGGTTGCAGGGGAAAGGGGATACGCAGTATTTT.

The CDR3 DNA reads TGTGCCAGCAAAGGACAGGGGAACACCGGGGAGCTGTTTTTT. It is translated as CASKGQGNTGELFF. The chain links TRBV6-6 to TRBJ2-2, with TRBD1 identical over 8 bases. This CDR3 contains 14 residues. V lost 7 bases, J lost 1 base, and 2 bases stayed unmatched. CDR1 is MNHNY, CDR2 SVGAGI, per germline (reference sequence).

The gene calls are TRBV30 and TRBJ1-1, with 8 bases that match TRBD1. Germline values: CDR1 GTSNPN, CDR2 SVGIG (reference sequence). This CDR3 has 14 residues. V was pared by 3 bases and J by 6 bases, with 9 bases of the junction left unmatched. CDR3 residues: CAWSSGQVTPEAFF. The CDR3 DNA reads as TGTGCCTGGAGCTCGGGACAGGTAACACCTGAAGCTTTCTTT.

The V call is TRBV11-2, the J call TRBJ1-4, with no clear D. This CDR3 has 16 residues. Germline V gives CDR1 SGHAT, CDR2 FQNNGV. V shed 1 base and J shed 2 bases, with 11 bases lying between them. This chain's CDR3 is CASSLGILKTNEKLFF. The CDR3 nucleotides read TGTGCCAGCAGCTTAGGTATACTCAAGACTAATGAAAAACTGTTTTTT.

The chain uses TRBV5-1 and TRBJ2-3, with 9 bases matching TRBD2. The germline V gene encodes CDR1 SGHRS and CDR2 YFSETQ. This CDR3 has 18 amino acids. V lost 2 bases to trimming and J lost 0 bases; unmatched junction nucleotides: 10. The CDR3 coding sequence is TGCGCCAGCAGCTTTACGGGCCGTAGCGGGAGTAGCACAGATACGCAGTATTTT. Encoded protein: CASSFTGRSGSSTDTQYF. The variable domain in full, completed from reference TRBV5-1 and TRBJ2-3, reads KAGVTQTPRYLIKTRGQQVTLSCSPISGHRSVSWYQQTPGQGLQFLFEYFSETQRNKGNFPGRFSGRQFSNSRSEMNVSTLELGDSALYLCASSFTGRSGSSTDTQYFGPGTRLTVL.

In nucleotides, the CDR3 is TGTGCCAGCAGCCCCCGGACAGACAGTTACACTGAAGCTTTCTTT. This translates into CASSPRTDSYTEAFF. The V call is TRBV9, the J call TRBJ1-1, with D possibly TRBD1 on 6 matching bases. The CDR3 is 15 amino acids. Trimming shortened V by 4 bases and J by 3 bases, and 16 bases separated the two germline ends. Per germline, CDR1 SGDLS and CDR2 YYNGEE.

This sequence joins TRBV6-2 or TRBV6-3 and TRBJ1-1; no reliable D call. The CDR3 runs to 17 residues. Trimming removed 0 bases at V and 3 bases at J, with 17 bases between. CDR1 MNHEY and CDR2 SVGEGT come from the germline V gene. Here the CDR3 reads CASSYSTGRRRYTEAFF. In nucleotides, the CDR3 is TGTGCCAGCAGTTACTCGACCGGACGGAGGAGGTACACTGAAGCTTTCTTT.

This clone has more than one count but fewer than ten. CDR3 region: CASSQEVAGRYEQYF. CDR3 in DNA: TGCGCCAGCAGCCAAGAGGTAGCGGGGCGCTACGAGCAGTACTTC. The chain couples TRBV4-3 to TRBJ2-7, with 8 nucleotides matching TRBD2. This CDR3 is built from 15 residues. The ends lost 0 bases at V and 3 bases at J; junction bases unmatched: 4. From germline, CDR1 is LGHNA and CDR2 YSLEER.

The chain has TRBV13 and TRBJ1-2; 7 bases match TRBD1. The V segment lost 5 bases and the J segment 2 bases; nucleotides outside the gene matches: 11. The CDR3 is made up of 16 amino acids. Germline loops: CDR1 PRHDT, CDR2 FYEKMQ (reference sequence). CDR3 sequence (DNA): TGTGCCAGCAGCCCGGACCAGGGACAGACAAACTATGGCTACACCTTC. This encodes CASSPDQGQTNYGYTF.

The rearrangement links TRBV28 to TRBJ1-3; 7 bases map to TRBD1. This CDR3 is 18 amino acids long. Losses at the gene ends were 5 bases for V and 2 bases for J; bases not matched to a gene: 15. Germline assignment: CDR1 MDHEN and CDR2 SYDVKM. As DNA, the CDR3 is TGTGCCAGCAGTGAGAGAGCTTATACAGGGGACACTGGAAACACCATATATTTT. This encodes CASSERAYTGDTGNTIYF.

The chain couples TRBV6-6 to TRBJ2-5; 12 bases map to TRBD2. CDR1 is MNHNY and CDR2 is SVGAGI in the germline V gene (reference sequence). After removal of 8 bases from V and 5 bases from J, the junction contained 6 bases not matched to a gene. The CDR3 is made up of 14 amino acids. CDR3 sequence reads: CASATSGSMETQYF. As DNA, the CDR3 is TGTGCCAGCGCGACTAGCGGGAGTATGGAGACCCAGTACTTC.

The chain couples TRBV6-5 to TRBJ2-4, with a tentative D call TRBD1 (7 bases). Germline V gene data show CDR1 as MNHEY and CDR2 as SVGAGI. The V and J ends lost 6 bases and 7 bases respectively, with 19 bases between them. The CDR3 contains 15 residues. CDR3 region: CASSSGDSVWNIQYF. CDR3 nucleotides: TGTGCCAGCAGCTCGGGGGACAGCGTTTGGAACATTCAGTACTTC.

The chain carries TRBV19 and TRBJ2-7; 7 positions agree with TRBD1. The CDR3 is 15 residues long. Germline V gene sequence: CDR1 LNHDA, CDR2 SQIVND (reference sequence). The junction had 9 bases not matched to a gene; V was cut back by 5 bases and J by 2 bases. As DNA, the CDR3 is TGTGCCAGTAGTCTTTCCAGGGGGTCCCCCTACGAGCAGTACTTC. This translates into CASSLSRGSPYEQYF.

The rearrangement uses TRBV3-1 (or the pseudogene TRBV3-2) and TRBJ2-2, with D maybe TRBD2 (6 bases). The CDR3 sequence is 15 residues long. V lost 7 bases and J 8 bases, leaving 20 bases between the germline ends. The germline V gene has CDR1 LGHDT and CDR2 YNNKEL (reference sequence). CDR3 sequence: CASTFGRGALGELFF. Here the CDR3 DNA reads TGTGCCAGCACCTTTGGGCGGGGTGCACTGGGGGAGCTGTTTTTT.

The rearrangement joins TRBV24-1 to TRBJ2-5; 7 nucleotides agree with TRBD1. The germline CDR1 and CDR2 sequences are KGHDR and SFDVKD. CDR3 length: 15 amino acids. V was clipped by 0 bases and J by 3 bases; unmatched bases: 3. The CDR3 DNA reads as TGTGCCACCAGTGATTTGCCGGGACAGAAAGAGACCCAGTACTTC. This translates into CATSDLPGQKETQYF.

The V call is TRBV7-3, the J call TRBJ2-3, with D unresolved. CDR1 SGHTA and CDR2 FQGTGA come from the germline V gene. This CDR3 is built from 15 residues. The V gene lost 1 base and the J gene lost 0 bases, with 8 bases spanning the gap. The CDR3 sequence: CASSLMATSTDTQYF. In DNA, the CDR3 is TGTGCCAGCAGCTTAATGGCAACAAGCACAGATACGCAGTATTTT.

The chain is built from TRBV6-5 and TRBJ2-7; TRBD1 matches at 7 bases. The CDR3 runs to 14 residues. V lost 5 bases and J lost 1; bases outside the gene matches: 5. Germline-derived CDR1 and CDR2 are MNHEY and SVGAGI. CDR3 sequence: CASSLGQESYEQYF. The CDR3 region has the DNA TGTGCCAGCAGTCTCGGACAGGAGTCCTACGAGCAGTACTTC.

The V gene is TRBV4-2, the J gene TRBJ1-2; 7 bases line up with TRBD1. The CDR3 totals 15 residues. Germline V CDR1 and CDR2: LGHNA, YNFKEQ. The V gene end was trimmed by 4 bases and the J gene end by 4 bases; junction bases not matched to a gene: 9. CDR3 coding DNA: TGTGCCAGCAGCCCGGGACAGTCGTCTACCTATGGCTACACCTTC. This sequence encodes CASSPGQSSTYGYTF.

This chain links TRBV29-1 with TRBJ1-1, with D tentatively TRBD1 (6 bases). V was shortened by 5 bases and J by 5 bases, with 12 bases between the two germline ends. The germline gives CDR1 SQVTM, CDR2 ANQGSEA. The CDR3 runs 12 residues. CDR3 bases: TGCAGCGTTTCAGGGGTGGGGACTGAAGCTTTCTTT. Encoded protein: CSVSGVGTEAFF.

This chain's CDR3 is CAWSVGVPSGNTIYF. The CDR3 nucleotides are TGTGCCTGGAGTGTAGGGGTTCCCTCTGGAAACACCATATATTTT. The chain combines TRBV30 with TRBJ1-3; TRBD1 is a possible D gene (5 bases). The CDR3 runs to 15 residues. Germline CDR1 reads GTSNPN; CDR2 reads SVGIG (reference sequence). Between the trimmed V and J ends, which lost 0 bases and 0 bases, there was a span of 9 bases.

The rearrangement links TRBV24-1 to TRBJ2-4; 7 bases align to TRBD1. The germline gives CDR1 KGHDR, CDR2 SFDVKD. This CDR3 region has 15 residues. V was pared by 4 bases and J by 6 bases, with 8 bases of the junction left unmatched. The CDR3 DNA reads as TGTGCCACCAGTGACCCAACAGGGGCGGCAAACATTCAGTACTTC. Amino acid sequence: CATSDPTGAANIQYF.

The chain is built from TRBV5-4 and TRBJ1-4; D unresolved. Trimming cost V 4 bases and J 0 bases, with 10 bases left between them. Germline loops: CDR1 SGHNT, CDR2 YYREEE (reference sequence). This CDR3 contains 15 residues. The CDR3 is CASSPNSATNEKLFF. The DNA of the CDR3 is TGTGCCAGCAGCCCGAACAGTGCAACTAATGAAAAACTGTTTTTT.

V gene TRBV27 combines with J gene TRBJ2-7, with TRBD2 matching over 13 bases. Per the germline V gene, CDR1 is MNHEY and CDR2 is SMNVEV (reference sequence). Trimming at V came to 7 bases and at J to 5 bases, leaving 2 bases not matched to a gene. The CDR3 spans 13 residues. The DNA for the CDR3 is TGTGCCAGCATGGGACTAGCGGGAAACGAGCAGTACGTC. As protein: CASMGLAGNEQYV.